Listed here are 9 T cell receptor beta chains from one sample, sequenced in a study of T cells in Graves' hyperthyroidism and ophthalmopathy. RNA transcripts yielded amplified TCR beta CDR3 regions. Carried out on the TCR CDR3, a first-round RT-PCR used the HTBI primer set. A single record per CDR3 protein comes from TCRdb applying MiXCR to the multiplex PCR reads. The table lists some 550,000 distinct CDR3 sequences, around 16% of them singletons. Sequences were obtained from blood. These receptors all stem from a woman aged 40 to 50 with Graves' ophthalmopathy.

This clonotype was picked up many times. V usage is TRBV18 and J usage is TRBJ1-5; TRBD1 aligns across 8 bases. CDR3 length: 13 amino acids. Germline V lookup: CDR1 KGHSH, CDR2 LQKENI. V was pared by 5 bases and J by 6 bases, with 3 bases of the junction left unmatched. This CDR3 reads CASSGDRFQPQHF. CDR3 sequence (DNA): TGTGCCAGCTCAGGGGACAGGTTTCAGCCCCAGCATTTT.

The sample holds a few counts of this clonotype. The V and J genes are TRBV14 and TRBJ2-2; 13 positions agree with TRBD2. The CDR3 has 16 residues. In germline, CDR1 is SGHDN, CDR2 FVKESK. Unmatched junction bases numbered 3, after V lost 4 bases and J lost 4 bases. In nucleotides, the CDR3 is TGTGCCAGCAGCCCAGGACTAGCGGGGGCCACCGGGGAGCTGTTTTTT. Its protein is CASSPGLAGATGELFF.

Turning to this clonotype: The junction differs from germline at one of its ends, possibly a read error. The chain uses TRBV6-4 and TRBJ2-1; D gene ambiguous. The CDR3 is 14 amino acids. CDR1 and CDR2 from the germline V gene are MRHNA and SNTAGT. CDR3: CASRDRNSHNEQFF. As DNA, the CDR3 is TGTGCCAGCAGGGATAGAAACTCCCACAATGAGCAGTTCTTC.

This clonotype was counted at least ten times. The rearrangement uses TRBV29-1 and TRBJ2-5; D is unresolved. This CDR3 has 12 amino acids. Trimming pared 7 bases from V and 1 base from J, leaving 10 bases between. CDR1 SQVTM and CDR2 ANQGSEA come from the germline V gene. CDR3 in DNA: TGCAGCGCCACCGGGTCCCAAGAGACCCAGTACTTC. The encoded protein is CSATGSQETQYF.

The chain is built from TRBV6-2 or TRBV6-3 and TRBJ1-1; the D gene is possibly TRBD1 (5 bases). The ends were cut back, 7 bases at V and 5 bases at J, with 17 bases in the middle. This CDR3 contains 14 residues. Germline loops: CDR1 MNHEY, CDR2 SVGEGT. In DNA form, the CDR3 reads TGTGCCAGCAAAGCCTCCAGGGCGGGGACTGAAGCTTTCTTT. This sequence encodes CASKASRAGTEAFF.

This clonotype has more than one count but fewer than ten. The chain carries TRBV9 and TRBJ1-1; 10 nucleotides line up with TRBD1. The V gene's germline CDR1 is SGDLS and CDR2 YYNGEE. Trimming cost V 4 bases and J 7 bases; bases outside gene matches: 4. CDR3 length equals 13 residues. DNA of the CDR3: TGTGCCAGCAGCAAAGGACAGGGGGTTGAAGCTTTCTTT. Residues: CASSKGQGVEAFF.

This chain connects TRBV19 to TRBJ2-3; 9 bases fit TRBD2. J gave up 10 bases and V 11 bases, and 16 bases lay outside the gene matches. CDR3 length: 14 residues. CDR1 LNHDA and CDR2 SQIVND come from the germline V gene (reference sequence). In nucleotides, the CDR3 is TGTGCCCTCGGGGTTAGCGGGAGCGTTACCCCGCAGTATTTT. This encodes CALGVSGSVTPQYF. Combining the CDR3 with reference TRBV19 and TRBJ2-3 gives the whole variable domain DGGITQSPKYLFRKEGQNVTLSCEQNLNHDAMYWYRQDPGQGLRLIYYSQIVNDFQKGDIAEGYSVSREKKESFPLTVTSAQKNPTAFYLCALGVSGSVTPQYFGPGTRLTVL.

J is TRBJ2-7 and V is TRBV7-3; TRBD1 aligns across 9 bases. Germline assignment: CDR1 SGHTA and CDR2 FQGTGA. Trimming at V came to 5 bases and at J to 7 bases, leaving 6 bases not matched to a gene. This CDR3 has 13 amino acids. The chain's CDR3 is CASSPSGTGEQYF. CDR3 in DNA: TGTGCCAGCAGCCCCTCCGGGACAGGGGAGCAGTACTTC.

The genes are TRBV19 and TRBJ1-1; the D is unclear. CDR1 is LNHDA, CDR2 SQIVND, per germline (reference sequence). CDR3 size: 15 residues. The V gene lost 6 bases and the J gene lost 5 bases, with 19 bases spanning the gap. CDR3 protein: CASSLMQRAGTEAFF. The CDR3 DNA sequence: TGTGCCAGTAGCCTAATGCAAAGGGCTGGAACTGAAGCTTTCTTT.